Described below is a single TCR beta chain sequence and its context. Original processing methods: For nucleated cells, counts were estimated from reference gene primer amplification. Assay: immunoSEQ multiplex PCR; the TCRdb copy retains only in-frame clones and omits some. The DNA gave D and trimming, while V, J and clone size come from that table. The data hold around 150,000 clones, with roughly 84% observed a single time. This entry is derived from a study of blood T cell repertoires in COVID-19. Overall study context: Samples taken during acute and convalescent COVID-19 were collected in the United States, Italy and Spain. T cells, B-cell-depleted T cells, or PBMCs provided the cDNA or gDNA that served as material.

With V trimmed by 5 bases and J by 10 bases, 10 bases remained unmatched. This CDR3 has 15 residues. Per the germline V gene, CDR1 is KGHSH and CDR2 is LQKENI. Sequenced: peripheral blood. The chain links TRBV18 to TRBJ1-6, with TRBD1 identical over 8 bases. This sequence originates from a woman older than 75 with active or convalescent COVID-19. CDR3 bases: TGTGCCAGCTCATCGGGGACAGGCGGGGACTCACCCCTCCACTTT. This encodes CASSSGTGGDSPLHF.